The T cell receptor beta chain under discussion was sequenced for a study of cytomegalovirus exposure and HLA in healthy donors (dated 2017 in TCRdb). General notes on the study: An earlier analysis of approximately 550 of the donors reported roughly 270 Gb of sequence data and some 120 million unique TCR beta sequences from roughly 200 million T cells. Approximately 300 gigabases of sequencing data and 70 million to 95 million unique TCR sequences made up an early release that covered under 750 HLA-typed donors. Of the roughly 400 genotyped donors, more than 75% were placed in the genetic ancestry cluster associated with self-reported Caucasian donors. The study was designed to test whether signatures of past pathogen exposure could be identified by cataloging public T cell receptors. The T cell repertoires of 550 to 850 subjects were profiled by immunosequencing and related to cytomegalovirus serostatus. Besides the first cohort of about 730 subjects, a separate validation cohort made up of some 110 different subjects was used. The study combined high-throughput TCR immunosequencing, statistical association of individual TCRs with disease status, and machine learning to predict cytomegalovirus infection status. In a later analysis, previously published TCR beta repertoires from about 640 donors were re-analyzed and high-resolution HLA genotyping was added so that TCR occurrence patterns could be studied. In the later analysis, no new phenotypic data were used to find candidate immune exposures; instead, reliance was placed on TCR beta sequences and their occurrence across donors. To decide whether each TCR beta V gene segment behaved as functional or pseudogenic, an earlier analysis of some 600 of the donors relied on high-throughput TCR beta sequencing. Alongside the repertoire data, information on donor age, sex, ethnicity and CMV serostatus was compiled. A later genetic analysis used genome-wide SNP genotypes for about 65% of the 666 donors, treating that subset as a discovery cohort. Every discovery cohort repertoire had been produced on one sequencing platform. Class I and class II HLA loci were covered by the typing at four-digit resolution. Typing coverage differed by locus: A, B, C, DRB1 and DQB1 were typed in about 620-640 donors, DQA1 in approximately 520, DPA1 in nearly 610, and DPB1 in around 440. Five DR-DQ haplotypes were treated as single units for association and clustering because of strong linkage in the cohort. Among about 400 genotyped donors of the cohort, an average of around 220,000 unique TCR beta nucleotide sequences was sequenced per donor, of which roughly 17% were non-productive. Study-wide findings and limitations: In a later genetic analysis, a missense DCLRE1C variant was associated with V-gene and J-gene trimming of TCR beta chains, and the association was replicated in an independent cohort. In a later analysis, the rate of TCR association differed among HLA loci, with DRB1 alleles having the most associated TCRs and HLA-C alleles having the fewest. A further reported finding was that TCR beta sequences accurately predicted the HLA-A and HLA-B alleles for most subjects in the first cohort. Only TCR beta chains were sequenced in this cohort, and the absence of alpha or paired-chain data limited detectable features. Most TCR sequences were seen in very few donors, while some public TCRs were found in many individuals. Sequencing depth was assumed to be roughly uniform across donors in the presence/absence analyses, though that assumption may not hold. Cytomegalovirus status was reported to be diagnosed by the classifier with high specificity and sensitivity in both the original and validation cohorts. For the cohort, immune exposure information was limited to CMV serostatus. The authors suggested that the approach could potentially be generalized to other disease states and immunological phenotypes. The study gave a list of 150 to 200 TCR beta chains associated with cytomegalovirus. In a later analysis, several top co-occurrence clusters were reported to appear linked to parvovirus B19, influenza, CMV and Epstein-Barr virus. A few of the identified cytomegalovirus-associated TCR beta chains were confirmed in vitro to be specific for cytomegalovirus antigens. Because HLA typing was unavailable for some donors at each locus, only the typed subset was used in association tests. Because counts were too low, seventeen rarely observed V segments, including chromosome 9 orphons, were left out of the earlier analysis of approximately 580 of the donors. According to a later analysis, most CMV-associated TCR beta chains appeared to be HLA-restricted, and the HLA associations seemed to be driven largely by CMV exposure. A cluster of highly shared sequence variants was judged likely to be a technical artifact of the sequencing pipeline. When HLA alleles, especially DR and DQ, strongly co-occurred, attributing TCR associations to individual alleles was difficult. In a later analysis, HLA-associated TCR beta chains were found to be more clonally expanded and to have lower generation probabilities than equally common non-associated chains. According to a later genetic analysis, donors in an Asian-associated ancestry cluster had fewer N-insertions in productive TCRs than the approximately 710-donor mean. Correlated functional status among segregating V segments might be attributable to linkage disequilibrium, but an unknown experimental factor could not be ruled out. Some IMGT-functional V segments, including TRBV6-2 and TRBV6-3, could not be distinguished by the 87-base-pair reads and were therefore excluded. An earlier analysis of 587 of the donors showed that most TCR beta V segments appeared in productive rearrangements either about 87% or about 30% of the time, which broadly matched IMGT annotations. Specific HLA alleles were associated with roughly 16,000 TCR beta sequences at a false discovery rate of 0.05 in a later analysis.

A remark on this clone: Its antigen remains undetermined. No much larger clone exists at a distance of one base, and base qualities are not known.

The cohort comprised fewer than 750 healthy bone marrow donors. At the time of sampling, every cohort member was nominally healthy, though immune exposures that went unrecorded were likely present. The donor tested CMV seronegative, placing the donor among the 300 to 400 seronegative members of the cohort. Each donor provided a peripheral blood sample, and peripheral blood mononuclear cells were used for TCR beta sequencing. The Qiagen DNeasy Blood Extraction Kit was used to extract genomic DNA from the blood cell samples. Receptor libraries were prepared by the immunoSEQ multiplex PCR assay. The multiplex PCR relied on a mix of 60 forward primers for TCR Vbeta segments and 13 reverse primers for TCR Jbeta segments. Amplification of the CDR3 region of rearranged TCR beta genes was performed with a multiplex PCR assay on genomic DNA. The amplified TCR beta libraries were sequenced on the Illumina HiSeq System as 87-base-pair reads. Processing in the source paper ran as follows. A later analysis counted about 80 million unique TCR beta chains across the 650 to 800 repertoires, and about 10 million of these chains were shared by at least two donors. A nearest-neighbor algorithm error-corrected the raw reads and collapsed the reads into unique sequences, merging closely related sequences to remove PCR and sequencing errors. To assign V, D and J gene segments, CDR3 sequences were aligned to IMGT reference sequences. For a sequence to be retained, at least a six-nucleotide match to both a V gene segment and a J gene segment was required. Rearrangements were called productive when the CDR3 lacked stop codons and stayed in frame with V and J; all others were non-productive. Following IMGT convention, CDR3 was defined as the stretch from the second conserved V-encoded cysteine to the conserved J-encoded phenylalanine. The earlier analysis of 587 of the donors excluded any sequence lacking an unambiguous match to a single V gene segment. In an earlier analysis of around 590 of the donors, a V segment was called functional when productive rearrangements were above 56.7%, and segregating when the standard deviation between donors exceeded 5%. A statistical classification framework was built for diagnosing cytomegalovirus status from the catalog of TCR beta chain sequences. V and J gene assignment, in a later analysis, came from comparing TCR nucleotide sequences with IMGT/GENE-DB human TR gene sequences. The TCRdist pipeline was used in a later analysis to assign CDR3 sequences and most-parsimonious VDJ recombination scenarios. A later analysis defined each TCR beta chain by its CDR3 amino acid sequence plus V-gene family, and excluded reads lacking a unique V-gene family. To address suspected cross-contamination and a sequencing artifact, a later analysis removed a few hundred highly shared, low-generation-probability nucleotide sequences. For each public chain, a later analysis derived a clonal expansion index from normalized ranks of inferred template counts within each repertoire. In a later analysis, generation probabilities were computed using a VDJ recombination model fitted to out-of-frame rearrangements, and the results were checked against IGoR. A later analysis scored TCR-TCR, TCR-HLA and TCR-CMV co-occurrence with hypergeometric tests, applying a repertoire-size bias correction to TCR pairs. False discovery rates were estimated in a later analysis by permuting HLA or CMV assignments 20 times. In a later analysis, co-occurring TCRs were grouped using DBSCAN, with TCRdist sequence similarity added in when clustering inside HLA-allele-positive subsets. For co-occurrence clustering, repertoires with fewer than 30,000 or more than 120,000 public chains were excluded, along with roughly 5 repertoires with anomalous nucleotide sharing. TCRdb obtained this table from immuneACCESS and retained in-frame rearrangements with V and J assigned. These tables miss some clones; where compared with another copy, unresolved V genes account for less than half of the shortfall, and the remainder is unexplained. That table is the source of V, J and clone size, and D and trimming were worked out from the DNA. Counted in this sample were around 150,000 clones; 60% to 80% of them appeared once. Around 2% of the sample lies in the top ten.

Based on the germline V gene (reference sequence), the CDR1 and CDR2 sequences are SEHNR and FQNEAQ. The CDR3 measures 15 amino acids from cysteine to phenylalanine. Only CDR3 DNA is held: 45 bases, read in frame from base 1. For this chain, trimming is 5 bases at the V end and 3 bases at the J end, and the number of junction bases without a gene match is 5. The sequencing input was PBMCs. The V and J segments used are TRBV7-9 and TRBJ2-3; the junction holds 10 bases that match TRBD2. This receptor was obtained from a man aged 30 to 45 in good health and CMV-seronegative. CDR3 protein: CASSITSGTTDTQYF. The nucleotide sequence reads TGTGCCAGCAGCATAACTAGCGGGACGACAGATACGCAGTATTTT.